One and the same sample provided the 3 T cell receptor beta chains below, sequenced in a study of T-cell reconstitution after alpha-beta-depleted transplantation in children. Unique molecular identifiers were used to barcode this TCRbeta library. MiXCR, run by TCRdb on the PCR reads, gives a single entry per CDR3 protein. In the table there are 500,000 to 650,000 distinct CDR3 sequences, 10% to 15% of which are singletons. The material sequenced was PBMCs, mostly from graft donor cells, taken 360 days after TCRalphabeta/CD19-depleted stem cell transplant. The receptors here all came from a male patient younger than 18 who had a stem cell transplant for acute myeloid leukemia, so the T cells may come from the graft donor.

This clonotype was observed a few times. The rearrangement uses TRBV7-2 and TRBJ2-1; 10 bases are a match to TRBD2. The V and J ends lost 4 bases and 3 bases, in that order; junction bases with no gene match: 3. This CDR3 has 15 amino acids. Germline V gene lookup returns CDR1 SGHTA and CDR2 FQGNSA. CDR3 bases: TGTGCCAGCAGCTCAAGCGGGGGGGTCTACAATGAGCAGTTCTTC. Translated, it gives CASSSSGGVYNEQFF.

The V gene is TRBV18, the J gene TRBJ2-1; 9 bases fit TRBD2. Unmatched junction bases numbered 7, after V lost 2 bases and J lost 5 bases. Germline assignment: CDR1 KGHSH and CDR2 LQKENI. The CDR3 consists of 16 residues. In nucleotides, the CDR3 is TGTGCCAGCTCACCAAGTAGACTAGCGGACGACAATGAGCAGTTCTTC. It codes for CASSPSRLADDNEQFF. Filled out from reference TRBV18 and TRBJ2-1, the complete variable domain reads NAGVMQNPRHLVRRRGQEARLRCSPMKGHSHVYWYRQLPEEGLKFMVYLQKENIIDESGMPKERFSAEFPKEGPSILRIQQVVRGDSAAYFCASSPSRLADDNEQFFGPGTRLTVL.

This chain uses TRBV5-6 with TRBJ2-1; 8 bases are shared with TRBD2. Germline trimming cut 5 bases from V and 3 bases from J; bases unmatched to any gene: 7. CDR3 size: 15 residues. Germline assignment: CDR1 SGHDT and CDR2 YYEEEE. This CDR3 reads CASRPTSGGYNEQFF. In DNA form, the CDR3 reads TGTGCCAGCAGACCTACTAGCGGCGGCTACAATGAGCAGTTCTTC. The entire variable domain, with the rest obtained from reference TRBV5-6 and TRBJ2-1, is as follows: DAGVTQSPTHLIKTRGQQVTLRCSPKSGHDTVSWYQQALGQGPQFIFQYYEEEERQRGNFPDRFSGHQFPNYSSELNVNALLLGDSALYLCASRPTSGGYNEQFFGPGTRLTVL.